Below, 19 T cell receptor beta chains from the same sample are listed, as sequenced in a study of cytomegalovirus exposure and HLA in healthy donors. Primers: 60 Vbeta forward and 13 Jbeta reverse. The data were produced by immunoSEQ multiplex PCR, yet TCRdb's version contains in-frame clones alone and is incomplete. This sample has 85,000 to 90,000 clones, with 75% to 90% found just once. Input material: PBMCs. The receptors come from a man between 40 and 49 years old in good health and CMV-seropositive.

The V call is TRBV14, the J call TRBJ2-2; 11 bases fit TRBD1. Trimming took 4 bases from V and 6 from J; bases not matched to a gene: 7. From germline, CDR1 is SGHDN and CDR2 FVKESK. The CDR3 contains 16 residues. The DNA of the CDR3 is TGTGCCAGCAGCCTAAGGACAGGGGGCCTCTCCGGGGAGCTGTTTTTT. It specifies CASSLRTGGLSGELFF.

This clone has just a few counts. The chain recombines TRBV7-9 with TRBJ1-1, with TRBD1 identical over 8 bases. With V trimmed by 3 bases and J by 0 bases, 3 bases remained unmatched. Germline CDR1 and CDR2: SEHNR and FQNEAQ (reference sequence). The CDR3 spans 15 residues. Here the CDR3 reads CASSLAGGLNTEAFF. The CDR3 DNA is TGTGCCAGCAGCTTGGCAGGGGGCCTGAACACTGAAGCTTTCTTT.

The rearrangement uses TRBV9 and TRBJ2-1; no reliable D call. There are 15 residues in the CDR3. The germline gives CDR1 SGDLS, CDR2 YYNGEE. The V end was cut by 1 base, the J end by 0 bases, with 8 bases between. The CDR3 sequence is CASSVNSNSYNEQFF. The DNA of the CDR3 is TGTGCCAGCAGCGTAAATAGCAACTCCTACAATGAGCAGTTCTTC.

The chain combines TRBV14 with TRBJ2-1; D not certain. The CDR3 is 15 amino acids. V lost 1 base, J lost 7 bases, and 14 bases lay in between. Germline V lookup: CDR1 SGHDN, CDR2 FVKESK. CDR3 residues: CASSQVVVGENEQFF. DNA of the CDR3: TGTGCCAGCAGCCAAGTGGTGGTGGGCGAAAATGAGCAGTTCTTC.

The V call is TRBV6-1, the J call TRBJ1-6; no reliable D call. The V and J ends lost 6 bases and 4 bases respectively, with 10 bases between them. The CDR3 length is 14 residues. Looked up from germline, CDR1 is MNHNS and CDR2 is SASEGT. CDR3 sequence reads: CASRAELYNSPLHF. The DNA for the CDR3 is TGTGCCAGCAGGGCGGAACTTTATAATTCACCCCTCCACTTT.

This sequence joins TRBV6-6 and TRBJ1-5; D is perhaps TRBD1 (6 bases). Trimming took off 6 bases at V and 3 bases at J, with 12 bases between the two ends. Germline V gene lookup returns CDR1 MNHNY and CDR2 SVGAGI (reference sequence). This CDR3 has 14 residues. The CDR3 region has the DNA TGTGCCAGCAGCCGAGGACAGAACAATCAGCCCCAGCATTTT. Encoded protein: CASSRGQNNQPQHF.

Only a few counts were recorded for this clone. The V gene is TRBV15, the J gene TRBJ1-3; 8 bases fit TRBD1. After removal of 2 bases from V and 0 bases from J, the junction contained 18 bases not matched to a gene. CDR3 length equals 21 residues. Germline V CDR1 and CDR2: LNHNV, YYDKDF (reference sequence). Written as DNA, the CDR3 is TGTGCCACCAGCAGATCCCTTTTCGGGACAGGATCCCTGAGCTCTGGAAACACCATATATTTT. Translation: CATSRSLFGTGSLSSGNTIYF.

This chain links TRBV9 with TRBJ2-5, with 8 bases fitting TRBD1. V shed 3 bases and J 2 bases; nucleotides not matched to a gene: 9. CDR3 length: 16 amino acids. Germline-derived CDR1 and CDR2 are SGDLS and YYNGEE. CDR3 in amino acids: CASSGPTGAVQETQYF. In nucleotides, the CDR3 is TGTGCCAGCAGCGGCCCGACAGGGGCGGTACAAGAGACCCAGTACTTC.

The chain has TRBV5-5 and TRBJ1-6; D gene uncertain. Germline CDR1 and CDR2: SGHKS and YYEKEE (reference sequence). Trimming removed 4 bases at V and 9 bases at J, with 17 bases between. CDR3 size: 15 residues. CDR3 DNA sequence: TGTGCCAGCAGCCAAACCGGGAAAGTCAGTTCACCCCTCCACTTT. Its protein product is CASSQTGKVSSPLHF. Full variable domain (outside the CDR3, taken from reference TRBV5-5 and TRBJ1-6): DAGVTQSPTHLIKTRGQQVTLRCSPISGHKSVSWYQQVLGQGPQFIFQYYEKEERGRGNFPDRFSARQFPNYSSELNVNALLLGDSALYLCASSQTGKVSSPLHFGNGTRLTVT.

CDR3 in amino acids: CASSAGTVLEAFF. The CDR3 DNA reads TGTGCCAGCAGCGCCGGGACAGTTCTTGAAGCTTTCTTT. The rearrangement joins TRBV7-3 to TRBJ1-1; 7 positions agree with TRBD1. The CDR3 runs to 13 residues. Germline assignment: CDR1 SGHTA and CDR2 FQGTGA. V trimming: 5 bases; J trimming: 7 bases; junction bases outside the gene matches: 7.

This sequence joins TRBV5-4 and TRBJ2-1, with 10 bases lining up with TRBD2. Per the germline V gene, CDR1 is SGHNT and CDR2 is YYREEE (reference sequence). Trimming cost V 7 bases and J 2 bases; bases outside gene matches: 3. The CDR3 spans 14 residues. DNA for the CDR3: TGTGCCAGCTCACTAGCGGGGCCCTACAATGAGCAGTTCTTC. Translated: CASSLAGPYNEQFF.

V gene TRBV6-1 combines with J gene TRBJ1-1; 8 positions match TRBD1. CDR1 is MNHNS and CDR2 is SASEGT in the germline V gene. The CDR3 contains 14 residues. V lost 5 bases to trimming and J lost 6 bases; unmatched junction nucleotides: 8. The CDR3 is CASSLDRVSAEAFF. CDR3 bases: TGTGCCAGCAGTTTGGACAGGGTAAGCGCTGAAGCTTTCTTT.

The V gene is TRBV7-2, the J gene TRBJ1-1, with D perhaps TRBD1 (6 bases). Germline assignment: CDR1 SGHTA and CDR2 FQGNSA. CDR3 length equals 13 residues. Trimming left V 5 bases short and J 6 bases short, with 13 bases between. The DNA of the CDR3 is TGTGCCAGCAGCCACCAGGGGCGCTCTGAAGCTTTCTTT. Translating it yields CASSHQGRSEAFF.

This clone has just a few counts. The chain couples TRBV7-9 to TRBJ2-5; a weak D match, TRBD2 (6 bases). This CDR3 has 16 residues. Germline loops: CDR1 SEHNR, CDR2 FQNEAQ (reference sequence). Trimming removed 5 bases from V and 4 bases from J, with 20 bases in between. The CDR3 DNA reads TGTGCCAGCAGCGGTAAGCGGGCCGGGGTGGGAGAGACCCAGTACTTC. Its translation: CASSGKRAGVGETQYF.

V and J are TRBV4-2 and TRBJ2-1; D may be TRBD2 (5 bases). V was clipped by 4 bases and J by 7 bases, with 8 bases between them. The length of the CDR3 is 12 residues. Germline V lookup: CDR1 LGHNA, CDR2 YNFKEQ. The chain's CDR3 is CASSPPGNEQFF. Written as DNA, the CDR3 is TGTGCCAGCAGCCCGCCGGGGAATGAGCAGTTCTTC.

This chain joins TRBV9 and TRBJ2-3, with D maybe TRBD1 (7 bases). Trimming pared 0 bases from V and 4 bases from J, leaving 18 bases between. The CDR3 totals 17 residues. The germline V gene encodes CDR1 SGDLS and CDR2 YYNGEE. CDR3 DNA: TGTGCCAGCAGCGTAGGGGACTGGAGGGGGCAGGCAGATACGCAGTATTTT. Its protein is CASSVGDWRGQADTQYF. Looking up the rest from reference TRBV9 and TRBJ2-3 gives the full variable domain: DSGVTQTPKHLITATGQRVTLRCSPRSGDLSVYWYQQSLDQGLQFLIQYYNGEERAKGNILERFSAQQFPDLHSELNLSSLELGDSALYFCASSVGDWRGQADTQYFGPGTRLTVL.

The chain is built from TRBV27 and TRBJ1-2; TRBD1 might be the D (5 bases). The length of the CDR3 is 13 residues. Germline CDR1 and CDR2: MNHEY and SMNVEV (reference sequence). The V end was cut by 1 base, the J end by 7 bases, with 10 bases between. The CDR3 sequence: CASSLWGKAGYTF. In nucleotides, the CDR3 is TGTGCCAGCAGTTTATGGGGCAAGGCTGGCTACACCTTC.

Notes on this clone: One end of the junction does not line up with germline, which may come from a read error. The chain uses TRBV4-1 and TRBJ1-1, with no clear D. Germline CDR1 reads MGHRA; CDR2 reads YSYEKL. The CDR3 covers 17 residues. The CDR3 loop is CTSSLRSGSQVNTEAFF. The CDR3 nucleotides read TGCACCAGCAGCCTACGAAGTGGGTCTCAGGTGAACACTGAAGCTTTCTTT.

Details on this clone: In the same sample, other DNA sequences code for this CDR3. The V call is TRBV10-3, the J call TRBJ2-5, with 8 bases that match TRBD1. The V segment lost 4 bases and the J segment 5 bases; nucleotides outside the gene matches: 9. The CDR3 has 15 amino acids. Germline lookup yields CDR1 ENHRY and CDR2 SYGVKD. CDR3 coding DNA: TGTGCCATCAGTGGGGCAGGGGGCGCAGAGGAGACCCAGTACTTC. Translated, it gives CAISGAGGAEETQYF.